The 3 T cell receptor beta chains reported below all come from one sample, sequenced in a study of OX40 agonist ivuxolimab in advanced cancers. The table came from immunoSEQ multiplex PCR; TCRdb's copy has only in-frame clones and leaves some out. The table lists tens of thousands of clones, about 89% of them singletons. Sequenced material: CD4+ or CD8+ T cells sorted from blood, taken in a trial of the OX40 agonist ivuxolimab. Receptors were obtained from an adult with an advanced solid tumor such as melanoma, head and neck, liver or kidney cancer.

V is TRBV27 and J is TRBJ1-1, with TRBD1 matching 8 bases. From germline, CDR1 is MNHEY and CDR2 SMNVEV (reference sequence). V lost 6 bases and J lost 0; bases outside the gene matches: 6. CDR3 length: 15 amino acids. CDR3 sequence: CASRRQGLMNTEAFF. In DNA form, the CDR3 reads TGTGCCAGCAGAAGACAGGGGCTCATGAACACTGAAGCTTTCTTT.

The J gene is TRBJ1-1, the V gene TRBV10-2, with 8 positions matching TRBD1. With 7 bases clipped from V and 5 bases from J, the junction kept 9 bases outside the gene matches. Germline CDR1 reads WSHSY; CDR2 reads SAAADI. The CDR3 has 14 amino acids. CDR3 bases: TGCGCCAGCACCAGCAGGGGGCGCGTAACTGAAGCTTTCTTT. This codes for CASTSRGRVTEAFF.

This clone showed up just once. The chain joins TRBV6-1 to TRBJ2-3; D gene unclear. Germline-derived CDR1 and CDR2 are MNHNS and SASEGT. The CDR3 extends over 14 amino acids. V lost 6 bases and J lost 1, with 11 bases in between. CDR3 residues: CASRTSVGTDTQYF. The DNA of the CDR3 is TGTGCCAGCAGGACGAGCGTCGGCACAGATACGCAGTATTTT.